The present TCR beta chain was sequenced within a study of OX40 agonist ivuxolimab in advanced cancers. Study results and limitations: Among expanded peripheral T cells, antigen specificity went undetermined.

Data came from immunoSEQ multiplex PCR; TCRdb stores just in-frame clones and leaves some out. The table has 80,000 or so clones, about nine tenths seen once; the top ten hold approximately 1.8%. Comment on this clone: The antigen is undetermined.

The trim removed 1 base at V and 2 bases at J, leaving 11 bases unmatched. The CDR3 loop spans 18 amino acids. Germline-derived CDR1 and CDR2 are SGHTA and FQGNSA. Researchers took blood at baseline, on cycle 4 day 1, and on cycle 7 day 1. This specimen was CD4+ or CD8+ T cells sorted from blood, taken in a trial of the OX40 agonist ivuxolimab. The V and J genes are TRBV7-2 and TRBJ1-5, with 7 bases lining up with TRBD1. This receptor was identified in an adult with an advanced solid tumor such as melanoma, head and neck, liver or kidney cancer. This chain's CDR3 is CASSLEGGAGKGNQPQHF. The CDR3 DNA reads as TGTGCCAGCAGCTTAGAAGGGGGCGCGGGGAAGGGCAATCAGCCCCAGCATTTT.